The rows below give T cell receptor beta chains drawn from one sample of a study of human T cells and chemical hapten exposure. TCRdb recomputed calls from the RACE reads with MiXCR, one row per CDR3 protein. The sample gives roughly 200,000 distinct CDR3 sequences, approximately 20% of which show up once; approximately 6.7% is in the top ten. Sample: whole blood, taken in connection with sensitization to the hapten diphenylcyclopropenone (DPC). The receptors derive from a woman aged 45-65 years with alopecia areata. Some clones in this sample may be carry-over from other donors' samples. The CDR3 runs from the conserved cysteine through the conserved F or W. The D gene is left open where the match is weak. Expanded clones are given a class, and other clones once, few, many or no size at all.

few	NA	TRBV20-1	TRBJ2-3	TGCAGTGCTAGAGTGGCTAGCGCGAACACAGATACGCAGTATTTT	CSARVASANTDTQYF
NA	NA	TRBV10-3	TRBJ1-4	TGTGCCATCAGGGCTAATGAAAAACTGTTTTTT	CAIRANEKLFF
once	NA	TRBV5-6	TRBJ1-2	TGTGCCAGCAGCCTAGGACAGTCAGCTAACTATGGCTACACCTTC	CASSLGQSANYGYTF
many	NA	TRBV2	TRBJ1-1	TGTGCCAGCAGGGCAGTCACTGAAGCTTTCTTT	CASRAVTEAFF
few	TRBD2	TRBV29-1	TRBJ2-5	TGCAGCGTTGAAGCACGACTAGCGGGAGAGACCCAGTACTTC	CSVEARLAGETQYF
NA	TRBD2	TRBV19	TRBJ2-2	TGTGCCAGTAGTATTACGGCTAGCGGGATCATCGGGGAGCTGTTTTTT	CASSITASGIIGELFF
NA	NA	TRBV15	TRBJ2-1	TGTGCCACCAGCAGAGAGCATGAGCAGTTCTTC	CATSREHEQFF
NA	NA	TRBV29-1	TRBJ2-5	TGCAGCGTTCCGGGACAACACCAAGAGACCCAGTACTTC	CSVPGQHQETQYF
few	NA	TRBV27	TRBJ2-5	TGTGCCAGCAGTCCAACCCCAGGACTACCTCCATCAGAGACCCAGTACTTC	CASSPTPGLPPSETQYF
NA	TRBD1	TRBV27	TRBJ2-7	TGTGCCAGCAGTTTATGGACAGGGTCCTACGAGCAGTACTTC	CASSLWTGSYEQYF
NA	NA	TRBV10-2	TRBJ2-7	TGCGCCAGCACACAGGAGCCGGACTACGAGCAGTACTTC	CASTQEPDYEQYF
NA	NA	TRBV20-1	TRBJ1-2	TGCAGTGCTCGAAGAGGGGCCTTCGTTAACTATGGCTACACCTTC	CSARRGAFVNYGYTF
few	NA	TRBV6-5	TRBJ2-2	TGTGCCAGCAGTCCCCATAAAACGAACACCGGGGAGCTGTTTTTT	CASSPHKTNTGELFF
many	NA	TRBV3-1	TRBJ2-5	TGTGCCAGCAGCCAAGGTAGCGGAGTAGAGACCCAGTACTTC	CASSQGSGVETQYF
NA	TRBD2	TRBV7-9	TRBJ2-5	TGTGCCAGCAGTGGACTAGCGGGAGTGGAGACCCAGTACTTC	CASSGLAGVETQYF
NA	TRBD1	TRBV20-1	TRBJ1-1	TGCAGTGCTAGGAGGGAGGGGGCGCATACTGAAGCTTTCTTT	CSARREGAHTEAFF
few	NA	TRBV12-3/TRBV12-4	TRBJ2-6	TGTGCCAGCAGTCGGTTCTCTGGGGCCAACGTCCTGACTTTC	CASSRFSGANVLTF
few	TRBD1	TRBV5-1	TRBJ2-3	TGCGCCAGCAGCAACTCTGGACAGGGGAGCACAGATACGCAGTATTTT	CASSNSGQGSTDTQYF
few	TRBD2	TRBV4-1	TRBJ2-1	TGCGCCAGCAGCCAAGAACGACTAGCGGGAGGAGGGTTCTTC	CASSQERLAGGGFF
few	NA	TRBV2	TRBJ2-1	TGTGCCAGCAGTGAGCGAGGGAGAGCCTACAATGAGCAGTTCTTC	CASSERGRAYNEQFF
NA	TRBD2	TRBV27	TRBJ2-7	TGTGCCAGCAGTTTAGCGGGAGGACTCTACGAGCAGTACTTC	CASSLAGGLYEQYF
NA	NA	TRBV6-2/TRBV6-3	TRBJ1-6	TGTGCCAGCAGTTATGCGACGGGGTATTCACCCCTCCACTTT	CASSYATGYSPLHF
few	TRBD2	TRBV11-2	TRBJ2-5	TGTGCCAGCAGCTTAGATCGGGCTAGCGGGAGAGCAGAGACCCAGTACTTC	CASSLDRASGRAETQYF
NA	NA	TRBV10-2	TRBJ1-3	TGCGCCAGCAGTGAAAGATCTGGAAACACCATATATTTT	CASSERSGNTIYF
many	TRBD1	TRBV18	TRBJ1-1	TGTGCCAGCTCATCGACAGGGTCAGACACTGAAGCTTTCTTT	CASSSTGSDTEAFF
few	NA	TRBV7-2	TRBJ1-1	TGTGCCAGCAGCTCCATCATGGGGGGTGAAGCTTTCTTT	CASSSIMGGEAFF
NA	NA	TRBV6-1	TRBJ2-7	TGTGCCAGCACCTTGGGAGCCGAGGTGGACGAGCAGTACTTC	CASTLGAEVDEQYF
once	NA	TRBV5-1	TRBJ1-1	TGCGCCAGCAAGCTGGGAATGAACACTGAAGCTTTCTTT	CASKLGMNTEAFF
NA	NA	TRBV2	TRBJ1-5	TGTGCCAGCAGTCCGTTACTCGGTCAGCCCCAGCATTTT	CASSPLLGQPQHF
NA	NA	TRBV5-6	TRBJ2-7	TGTGCCAGCAGCTTGGGGGCGAACCTTGGTGTCTACGAGCAGTACTTC	CASSLGANLGVYEQYF
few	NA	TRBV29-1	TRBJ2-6	TGCAGCGTTGTGGTAAATATAAACTCTGGGGCCAACGTCCTGACTTTC	CSVVVNINSGANVLTF
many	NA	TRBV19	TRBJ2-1	TGTGCCAGTAGTATCAACGGAGAGTCCTACAATGAGCAGTTCTTC	CASSINGESYNEQFF
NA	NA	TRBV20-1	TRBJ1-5	TGCAGTGCTAGGGGACCGGGACACTCAAGCAATCAGCCCCAGCATTTT	CSARGPGHSSNQPQHF
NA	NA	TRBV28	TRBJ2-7	TGTGCCAGCAGTTTTCGCCCCGGATCGTACTACGAGCAGTACTTC	CASSFRPGSYYEQYF
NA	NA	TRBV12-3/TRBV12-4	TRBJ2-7	TGTGCCAGCAGTTTAGCGCTAGGCGGCCGGTCCTACGAGCAGTACTTC	CASSLALGGRSYEQYF
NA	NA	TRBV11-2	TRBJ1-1	TGTGCCAGCAGCCTCACAGGGAGGGGAACTGAAGCTTTCTTT	CASSLTGRGTEAFF
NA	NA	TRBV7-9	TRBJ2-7	TGTGCCAGCAGTCCTCAGCGGCCCCCCTACGAGCAGTACTTC	CASSPQRPPYEQYF